The rows below give T cell receptor beta chains drawn from one sample of a study of blood T cell repertoires in COVID-19. Libraries were prepared by immunoSEQ multiplex PCR; TCRdb keeps only in-frame clonotypes and omits some of them. The sample contains 150,000 to 200,000 clones, approximately 88% of which appear only once. Sequenced: PBMCs or T cells enriched from blood (not recorded which). All receptors derive from a woman in her fifties or sixties who had recovered from COVID-19. CDR3s include the opening cysteine and the closing phenylalanine or tryptophan. D genes are given only for firm matches. Clone size is given for some rows only: seen once, a few or many times, or a class if the clone is expanded.

D gene	J gene	clone size	V gene	CDR3 DNA	CDR3 protein
-	TRBJ1-2	-	TRBV7-9	TGTGCCAGCAGCTTACTGGGGGGGCCTAGCTATGGCTACACCTTC	CASSLLGGPSYGYTF
TRBD1	TRBJ1-1	-	TRBV7-3	TGTGCCAGCAGTCCCGGACAGGTGAACACTGAAGCTTTCTTT	CASSPGQVNTEAFF
TRBD1	TRBJ2-7	-	TRBV18	TGTGCCAGCTCAGGGCTGACAGGGAACTACGAGCAGTACTTC	CASSGLTGNYEQYF
-	TRBJ1-1	-	TRBV5-1	TGCGCCAGCAGCTTGAGCGGTTTCAGTATGGCTTTCTTT	CASSLSGFSMAFF
TRBD2	TRBJ2-5	-	TRBV6-5	TGTGCCAGCTATTCGGGCGGGAGTGGAGAGACCCAGTACTTC	CASYSGGSGETQYF
TRBD1	TRBJ2-1	-	TRBV7-3	TGTGCCAGCAGCTCGACAGGGCTCAATGAGCAGTTCTTC	CASSSTGLNEQFF
-	TRBJ1-6	-	TRBV7-2	TGTGCCAGCAGCTTATTGCAGGGGCTGCTCAATTCACCCCTCCACTTT	CASSLLQGLLNSPLHF
TRBD1	TRBJ2-5	once	TRBV5-1	TGCGCCAGCAGCTTGGGACAGGGGTACCAAGAGACCCAGTACTTC	CASSLGQGYQETQYF
TRBD2	TRBJ2-2	-	TRBV7-9	TGTGCCAGCAGCTCTCCTCGACTAGCGGGAGGGCCCGGCACCGGGGAGCTGTTTTTT	CASSSPRLAGGPGTGELFF
TRBD2	TRBJ2-2	-	TRBV5-1	TGCGCCAGCAGCCTCGGGCGGGGGGACACCGGGGAGCTGTTTTTT	CASSLGRGDTGELFF
-	TRBJ1-1	-	TRBV18	TGTGCCAGCTCACCACCTAGGGAGTCTGAAGCTTTCTTT	CASSPPRESEAFF
-	TRBJ1-5	-	TRBV2	TGTGCCAGCAGTGGGGGGGGGTACGATCAGCCCCAGCATTTT	CASSGGGYDQPQHF
TRBD1	TRBJ1-2	-	TRBV5-4	TGTGCCAGCAGCTTGGTAGGACAGGTGGCTAAGAACACCTTC	CASSLVGQVAKNTF
-	TRBJ1-1	-	TRBV20-1	TGCAGTGCTAGTAGTTCCCGGACAATGAACACTGAAGCTTTCTTT	CSASSSRTMNTEAFF
-	TRBJ1-2	-	TRBV21-1	TGTGCCAGCAGCAAAGAGATGGGTGGGCGCCACTATGGCTACACCTTC	CASSKEMGGRHYGYTF
-	TRBJ2-1	-	TRBV10-3	TGTGCCATCAGGACTAGGGACAATGAGCAGTTCTTC	CAIRTRDNEQFF
TRBD1	TRBJ1-2	-	TRBV28	TGTGCCAGCAAAGTCTCGGGGACAGGGGTTTATGGCTACACCTTC	CASKVSGTGVYGYTF
-	TRBJ2-3	-	TRBV6-5	TGTGCCAGCAGTTATTTACAGGGTGATGCGCAGTATTTT	CASSYLQGDAQYF